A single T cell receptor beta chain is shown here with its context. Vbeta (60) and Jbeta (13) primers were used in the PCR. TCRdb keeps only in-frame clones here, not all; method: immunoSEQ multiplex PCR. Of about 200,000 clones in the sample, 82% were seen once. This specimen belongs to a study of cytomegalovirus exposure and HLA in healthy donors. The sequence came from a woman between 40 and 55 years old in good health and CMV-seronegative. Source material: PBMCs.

The CDR3 region has the DNA TGTGCCTGGAGTCTAGCGGGTGAGCAGTTCTTC. It yields the protein CAWSLAGEQFF. The chain uses TRBV30 and TRBJ2-1; 8 bases line up with TRBD2. The CDR3 consists of 11 residues. Germline lookup yields CDR1 GTSNPN and CDR2 SVGIG (reference sequence). V lost 2 bases to trimming and J lost 9 bases; unmatched junction nucleotides: 0.